This passage covers 22 T cell receptor beta chains from one sample sequenced in a study of T cells expressing NK-cell markers (TCRdb year 2020). The library was obtained by 5' RACE. The instrument was an Illumina HiSeq 2000. Each entry corresponds to one CDR3 protein sequence from reads that TCRdb reprocessed, and DNA is not given. This sample's table lists some 390,000 distinct CDR3 sequences. The top ten clonotypes cover approximately 11% of the sample. The specimen was blood T cells: a sorted CD56 or NKG2C T cell subset, CD4+ or CD8+ T cells, or bulk PBMC T cells (not recorded which). Receptors were obtained from a woman in her forties or fifties in good health. Donor details come from another sample of the same person, matched by shared clones.

This chain links TRBV4-1 with TRBJ2-1; TCRdb proposes TRBD1, but this gene call is untestable without DNA. The CDR3 has 16 amino acids. CDR1 is MGHRA, CDR2 YSYEKL, per germline. The chain's CDR3 is CASSRVGQGAYNEQFF.

The chain joins TRBV6-1 to TRBJ2-2. This CDR3 is built from 14 residues. Per the germline V gene, CDR1 is MNHNS and CDR2 is SASEGT. This CDR3 is CATQANLNTGELFF.

This sequence joins TRBV3-1 and TRBJ2-1; TCRdb outputs TRBD2, but without DNA this stays unchecked. This CDR3 is built from 14 residues. Looked up from germline, CDR1 is LGHDT and CDR2 is YNNKEL (reference sequence). The CDR3 reads CASSQSPAGYEQFF.

CDR3 in amino acids: CASSLAGTTYEQYF. This chain uses TRBV5-1 with TRBJ2-7. There are 14 residues in the CDR3. Germline loops: CDR1 SGHRS, CDR2 YFSETQ.

V gene TRBV5-1 combines with J gene TRBJ2-3; TCRdb proposes TRBD1, but this gene call is untestable without DNA. CDR3 length equals 14 residues. Germline lookup yields CDR1 SGHRS and CDR2 YFSETQ. CDR3 in amino acids: CASSAGQGADTQYF.

The chain recombines TRBV18 with TRBJ2-1. The germline CDR1 and CDR2 sequences are KGHSH and LQKENI. The CDR3 spans 12 residues. CDR3: CASSLEMNEQFF.

The gene calls are TRBV25-1 and TRBJ2-2; TCRdb reports TRBD1, a call that lacks DNA to check it against. The length of the CDR3 is 18 residues. The germline V gene has CDR1 MGHDK and CDR2 SYGVNS. The CDR3 region is CASSEYRGLRTDTGELFF.

The chain is built from TRBV6-6 and TRBJ2-1. Germline loops: CDR1 MNHNY, CDR2 SVGAGI (reference sequence). The CDR3 contains 12 residues. The CDR3 here is CASSHRRNEQFF.

This rearrangement joins TRBV27 to TRBJ2-1. The length of the CDR3 is 16 residues. CDR1 is MNHEY, CDR2 SMNVEV, per germline (reference sequence). Here the CDR3 reads CASSKRRQSQNHEQFF.

This rearrangement joins TRBV6-1 to TRBJ2-7. The CDR3 contains 12 residues. Germline lookup yields CDR1 MNHNS and CDR2 SASEGT. CDR3 loop: CASTSDGYEQYF.

J is TRBJ2-7 and V is TRBV27; TCRdb designates TRBD1, a call that cannot be tested without DNA. The CDR3 has 12 amino acids. CDR1 and CDR2 from the germline V gene are MNHEY and SMNVEV (reference sequence). CDR3 in amino acids: CASSFPRGEQYF.

The chain combines TRBV12-3 or TRBV12-4 with TRBJ1-6. The CDR3 runs 15 residues. This CDR3 reads CASSLEQGYNSPLHF.

V and J are TRBV12-3 or TRBV12-4 and TRBJ1-2; TCRdb's D gene call, TRBD1, goes unchecked for lack of DNA. The CDR3 runs 15 residues. CDR3 sequence: CASTIGQPGGGGYTF.

This chain's CDR3 is CASSGLGYEQYF. V gene TRBV9 combines with J gene TRBJ2-7. This CDR3 spans 12 amino acids. Germline loops: CDR1 SGDLS, CDR2 YYNGEE.

V is TRBV7-2 and J is TRBJ2-1; TCRdb outputs TRBD2, but without DNA this stays unchecked. The CDR3 loop spans 15 amino acids. Germline V gene data show CDR1 as SGHTA and CDR2 as FQGNSA. CDR3: CASSLAVGRYNEQFF.

This sequence joins TRBV5-1 and TRBJ2-1; TCRdb's assignment of TRBD2 cannot be checked, as there is no DNA. CDR1 and CDR2 (germline): SGHRS, YFSETQ. The CDR3 is 16 amino acids. CDR3: CASSLGTSGTINEQFF. The variable domain in full, completed from reference TRBV5-1 and TRBJ2-1, reads KAGVTQTPRYLIKTRGQQVTLSCSPISGHRSVSWYQQTPGQGLQFLFEYFSETQRNKGNFPGRFSGRQFSNSRSEMNVSTLELGDSALYLCASSLGTSGTINEQFFGPGTRLTVL.

This sequence joins TRBV27 and TRBJ2-7; TCRdb designates TRBD1, a call that cannot be tested without DNA. The CDR3 contains 13 residues. CDR1 and CDR2 from the germline V gene are MNHEY and SMNVEV (reference sequence). This CDR3 is CADGQYKDYEQYF.

V and J are TRBV27 and TRBJ2-1. Germline CDR1 reads MNHEY; CDR2 reads SMNVEV (reference sequence). The CDR3 loop spans 16 amino acids. The CDR3 here is CASSRNSGSSYNEQFF.

The chain couples TRBV10-3 to TRBJ2-3. Germline lookup yields CDR1 ENHRY and CDR2 SYGVKD. CDR3 size: 13 residues. CDR3 protein: CAISRGRTDTQYF.

J is TRBJ2-7 and V is TRBV30; TCRdb proposes TRBD1, but this gene call is untestable without DNA. The CDR3 length is 12 residues. Germline loops: CDR1 GTSNPN, CDR2 SVGIG (reference sequence). CDR3 loop: CALTGKLYEQYF. Supplemented by reference TRBV30 and TRBJ2-7, the full variable domain reads SQTIHQWPATLVQPVGSPLSLECTVEGTSNPNLYWYRQAAGRGLQLLFYSVGIGQISSEVPQNLSASRPQDRQFILSSKKLLLSDSGFYLCALTGKLYEQYFGPGTRLTVT.

The V and J genes are TRBV7-9 and TRBJ2-6. The CDR3 is 13 amino acids. CDR1 and CDR2 from the germline V gene are SEHNR and FQNEAQ (reference sequence). The CDR3 here is CATSTAGANVLTF.

V usage is TRBV20-1 and J usage is TRBJ1-1. This CDR3 is 13 amino acids long. The germline V gene has CDR1 DFQATT and CDR2 SNEGSKA (reference sequence). CDR3 region: CSARIVAGTEAFF.